What follows are 9 T cell receptor beta chains derived from one specimen sequenced in a study of cytomegalovirus exposure and HLA in healthy donors. Primers: 60 Vbeta forward and 13 Jbeta reverse. Assay used: immunoSEQ multiplex PCR; TCRdb lists only in-frame clones, some missing. The repertoire holds 150,000 to 200,000 clones, with 60% to 80% as singletons. The specimen sequenced was PBMCs. The source of these receptors is a man aged 18 to 29 in good health and CMV-seropositive.

The V gene is TRBV7-8, the J gene TRBJ2-1, with 7 nucleotides matching TRBD1. V lost 5 bases and J lost 6; bases outside the gene matches: 16. The CDR3 runs to 17 residues. In germline, CDR1 is SGHVS, CDR2 FQNEAQ. The CDR3 coding sequence is TGTGCCAGCAGCAGTATCCTTGTAACAGGGGCCGGCAATGAGCAGTTCTTC. Protein product: CASSSILVTGAGNEQFF.

The J gene is TRBJ2-3, the V gene TRBV25-1; the D is unclear. The length of the CDR3 is 16 residues. Germline CDR1 MGHDK, CDR2 SYGVNS. V was shortened by 4 bases and J by 0 bases, with 14 bases between the two germline ends. The CDR3 protein is CASSARVTTSTDTQYF. CDR3 DNA: TGTGCCAGCAGTGCCCGGGTCACCACTAGCACAGATACGCAGTATTTT.

J is TRBJ1-4 and V is TRBV2, with 7 bases matching TRBD1. Per the germline V gene, CDR1 is SNHLY and CDR2 is FYNNEI. V gave up 6 bases and J gave up 5 bases; unmatched junction bases: 9. This CDR3 spans 15 amino acids. CDR3 DNA sequence: TGTGCCAGCAGAGGGACGGACAGGCAAAATGAAAAACTGTTTTTT. Its translation: CASRGTDRQNEKLFF. The entire variable domain, with the rest obtained from reference TRBV2 and TRBJ1-4, is as follows: EPEVTQTPSHQVTQMGQEVILRCVPISNHLYFYWYRQILGQKVEFLVSFYNNEISEKSEIFDDQFSVERPDGSNFTLKIRSTKLEDSAMYFCASRGTDRQNEKLFFGSGTQLSVL.

The rearrangement uses TRBV27 and TRBJ1-1; D ambiguous. Trimming shortened V by 4 bases and J by 2 bases, and 8 bases separated the two germline ends. CDR1 and CDR2 from the germline V gene are MNHEY and SMNVEV (reference sequence). CDR3 length: 13 residues. CDR3 nucleotide sequence: TGTGCCAGCAGTTATGGCCTCAACACTGAAGCTTTCTTT. Amino acids: CASSYGLNTEAFF.

The chain links TRBV28 to TRBJ2-5; possibly TRBD2 for D (6 bases). The CDR3 has 15 residues. CDR1 MDHEN and CDR2 SYDVKM come from the germline V gene. Trimming removed 2 bases from V and 3 bases from J, with 13 bases in between. DNA for the CDR3: TGTGCCAGCAGTTTAAAAGGGACTGGGGAAGAGACCCAGTACTTC. The encoded protein is CASSLKGTGEETQYF.

The rearrangement joins TRBV29-1 to TRBJ1-2; no firm D call. V was trimmed by 3 bases and J by 8 bases, leaving 4 bases between them. This CDR3 comprises 9 residues. Germline V gives CDR1 SQVTM, CDR2 ANQGSEA. CDR3 DNA: TGCAGCGTTGATCTGGGCTACACCTTC. It codes for CSVDLGYTF.

CDR3 region: CASSLNRETDTQYF. The CDR3 coding sequence is TGCGCCAGCAGCTTGAACAGGGAGACAGATACGCAGTATTTT. The chain links TRBV5-1 to TRBJ2-3; D perhaps matches TRBD1 (6 bases). The germline CDR1 and CDR2 sequences are SGHRS and YFSETQ. The CDR3 consists of 14 residues. V lost 1 base and J 3 bases, leaving 9 bases between the germline ends.

The chain links TRBV5-4 to TRBJ1-4, with TRBD1 matching 12 bases. The CDR3 consists of 16 residues. Trimming at V came to 4 bases and at J to 3 bases, leaving 4 bases not matched to a gene. Germline V CDR1 and CDR2: SGHNT, YYREEE (reference sequence). Here the CDR3 DNA reads TGTGCCAGCAGCCTGGGACAGGGGGCCGCTAATGAAAAACTGTTTTTT. This translates into CASSLGQGAANEKLFF.

This clone was picked up many times. J is TRBJ2-7 and V is TRBV6-1; tentative D call: TRBD1 (6 bases). The CDR3 runs to 13 residues. V was clipped by 4 bases and J by 3 bases, with 10 bases between them. Germline CDR1 reads MNHNS; CDR2 reads SASEGT. In DNA, the CDR3 is TGTGCCAGCAGTGGAACAGGGCGCTACGAGCAGTACGTC. This sequence encodes CASSGTGRYEQYV.